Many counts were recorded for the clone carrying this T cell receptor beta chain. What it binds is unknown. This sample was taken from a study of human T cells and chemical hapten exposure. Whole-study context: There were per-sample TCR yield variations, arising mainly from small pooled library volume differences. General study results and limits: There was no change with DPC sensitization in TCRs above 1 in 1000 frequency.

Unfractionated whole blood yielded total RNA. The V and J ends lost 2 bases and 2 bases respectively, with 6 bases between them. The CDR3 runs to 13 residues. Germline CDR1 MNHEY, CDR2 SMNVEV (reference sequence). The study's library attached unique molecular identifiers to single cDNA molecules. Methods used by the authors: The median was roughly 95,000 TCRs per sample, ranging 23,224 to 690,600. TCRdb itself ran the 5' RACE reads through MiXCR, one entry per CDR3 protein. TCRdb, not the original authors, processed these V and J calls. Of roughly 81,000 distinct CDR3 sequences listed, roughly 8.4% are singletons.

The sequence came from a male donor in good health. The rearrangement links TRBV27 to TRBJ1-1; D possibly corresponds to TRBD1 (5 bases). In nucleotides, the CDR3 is TGTGCCAGCAGTTTAGGGGGAAACACTGAAGCTTTCTTT. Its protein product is CASSLGGNTEAFF.